The 20 T cell receptor beta chains presented below share a single source sample, sequenced in a study of blood T cell repertoires in COVID-19. Profiled with immunoSEQ multiplex PCR; TCRdb holds only in-frame clones, not every one. The profile shows around 290,000 clones, approximately 86% of them singletons. The sample was PBMCs or T cells enriched from blood (not recorded which). Source of these receptors: a woman aged 25 to 39 who had recovered from COVID-19.

The V and J genes are TRBV28 and TRBJ2-7, with 7 bases aligning to TRBD2. CDR3 length: 15 amino acids. V shed 5 bases and J 7 bases; nucleotides not matched to a gene: 14. Germline CDR1 is MDHEN and CDR2 is SYDVKM. The chain's CDR3 is CASSPWTGLGGEQYF. CDR3 coding DNA: TGTGCCAGCAGTCCCTGGACGGGCCTGGGGGGGGAGCAGTACTTC.

The chain employs TRBV12-5 and TRBJ2-1; perhaps TRBD2 as D (5 bases). The V end lost 5 bases, the J end lost 7 bases, and 12 bases lay between the germline ends. The germline V gene encodes CDR1 LGHNT and CDR2 FRNRAP. CDR3 length: 13 amino acids. CDR3 amino acids: CASGLSLDNEQFF. The CDR3 DNA follows: TGTGCTAGTGGTCTTTCACTAGATAATGAGCAGTTCTTC.

The V call is TRBV6-5, the J call TRBJ2-2; D may be TRBD1 (5 bases). CDR3 length: 16 amino acids. The V gene lost 1 base and the J gene lost 0 bases, with 9 bases spanning the gap. The germline CDR1 and CDR2 sequences are MNHEY and SVGAGI. In DNA, the CDR3 is TGTGCCAGCAGTTACTGGGGCAGTCCGAACACCGGGGAGCTGTTTTTT. This sequence encodes CASSYWGSPNTGELFF.

The count of this clone is one. The rearrangement uses TRBV29-1 and TRBJ1-4; TRBD1 matches 7 bases. This CDR3 spans 13 amino acids. V lost 6 bases, J lost 3 bases, and 4 bases stayed unmatched. CDR1 SQVTM and CDR2 ANQGSEA come from the germline V gene. CDR3 nucleotide sequence: TGCAGCGTGAAACAGGGGTCTAATGAAAAACTGTTTTTT. Its translation: CSVKQGSNEKLFF.

This chain uses TRBV27 with TRBJ1-4; D remains ambiguous. There are 12 residues in the CDR3. Trimming left V 6 bases short and J 8 bases short, with 10 bases between. CDR1 and CDR2 from the germline V gene are MNHEY and SMNVEV (reference sequence). The DNA of the CDR3 is TGTGCCAGCAGGGACTTAGGGGAAAAACTGTTTTTT. Amino acids: CASRDLGEKLFF.

The chain is built from TRBV3-1 (or the pseudogene TRBV3-2) and TRBJ1-2; 9 positions match TRBD1. Germline values: CDR1 LGHDT, CDR2 YNNKEL (reference sequence). V dropped 6 bases and J dropped 14; count of bases not matched to a gene: 16. There are 14 residues in the CDR3. The CDR3 nucleotides are TGTGCCAGCAGTATGACCGGTTTCAGACAGGGGGAAACCTTC. It encodes CASSMTGFRQGETF.

J is TRBJ1-1 and V is TRBV6-5, with D possibly being TRBD1 (6 bases). V was pared by 0 bases and J by 8 bases, with 10 bases between. This CDR3 contains 13 residues. CDR1 is MNHEY, CDR2 SVGAGI, per germline. The CDR3 coding sequence is TGTGCCAGCAGTTACTCCGCACAGGGCGAAGCTTTCTTT. Translation: CASSYSAQGEAFF.

The CDR3: CASSRYTGLAGQETQYF. As DNA, the CDR3 is TGTGCCAGCAGCCGTTATACGGGACTAGCGGGACAAGAGACCCAGTACTTC. The V gene is TRBV14, the J gene TRBJ2-5; TRBD2 agrees at 13 bases. Germline V gene sequence: CDR1 SGHDN, CDR2 FVKESK. CDR3 length equals 17 residues. V was clipped by 4 bases and J by 2 bases; unmatched bases: 7.

V usage is TRBV19 and J usage is TRBJ2-7, with D possibly matching TRBD2 (6 bases). This CDR3 has 14 amino acids. The germline gives CDR1 LNHDA, CDR2 SQIVND (reference sequence). V was shortened by 4 bases and J by 0 bases, with 10 bases between the two germline ends. The chain's CDR3 is CASSNGRDSYEQYF. In DNA, the CDR3 is TGTGCCAGTAGTAACGGGAGAGACTCCTACGAGCAGTACTTC.

This chain uses TRBV27 with TRBJ1-6; D gene unclear. The CDR3 contains 15 residues. Germline V CDR1 and CDR2: MNHEY, SMNVEV (reference sequence). Trimming cost V 3 bases and J 9 bases, with 15 bases left between them. The CDR3 loop is CASSLVRATSSPLHF. In nucleotides, the CDR3 is TGTGCCAGCAGTTTGGTGCGGGCCACTTCTTCACCCCTCCACTTT.

The chain recombines TRBV6-4 with TRBJ1-6, with a possible D match to TRBD1 (6 bases). Trimming took 3 bases from V and 10 from J, leaving 10 bases between them. Germline-derived CDR1 and CDR2 are MRHNA and SNTAGT. CDR3 length: 13 amino acids. The CDR3 DNA follows: TGTGCCAGCAGTGAAAGTAGGGGGTCACCCCTCCACTTT. As protein: CASSESRGSPLHF.

V gene TRBV6-5 combines with J gene TRBJ2-1; 12 bases align to TRBD2. CDR1 is MNHEY and CDR2 is SVGAGI in the germline V gene. The CDR3 is 14 residues long. After removal of 5 bases from V and 6 bases from J, the junction contained 2 bases not matched to a gene. CDR3 bases: TGTGCCAGCAGTCCTAGCGGGAGGGCCAATGAGCAGTTCTTC. Translation gives CASSPSGRANEQFF.

This chain joins TRBV5-4 and TRBJ2-2; D gene uncertain. The V gene lost 4 bases and the J gene lost 4 bases, with 5 bases spanning the gap. This CDR3 comprises 12 residues. Germline lookup yields CDR1 SGHNT and CDR2 YYREEE (reference sequence). CDR3 nucleotides: TGTGCCAGCAGCCCAGGCACCGGGGAGCTGTTTTTT. Encoded protein: CASSPGTGELFF.

The CDR3 reads CASSPRQGKNEQFF. The CDR3, as DNA: TGTGCCAGCAGTCCCAGACAGGGGAAGAATGAGCAGTTCTTC. The chain is built from TRBV27 and TRBJ2-1; 8 nucleotides agree with TRBD1. Looked up from germline, CDR1 is MNHEY and CDR2 is SMNVEV (reference sequence). This CDR3 is 14 amino acids long. V dropped 5 bases and J dropped 7; count of bases not matched to a gene: 7.

The V and J genes are TRBV11-3 and TRBJ1-1; tentatively, D is TRBD1 (6 bases). Germline CDR1 and CDR2: SGHNT and YENEEA. Trimming cost V 1 base and J 1 base, with 10 bases left between them. CDR3 length: 15 amino acids. The CDR3 DNA follows: TGTGCCAGCAGCTTAGTATTGGGGGCGAACACTGAAGCTTTCTTT. As protein: CASSLVLGANTEAFF.

The rearrangement uses TRBV7-2 and TRBJ2-1, with D perhaps matching TRBD2 (7 bases). Per germline, CDR1 SGHTA and CDR2 FQGNSA. The CDR3 covers 15 residues. V gave up 5 bases and J gave up 10 bases, with 21 bases separating them. CDR3 in amino acids: CASSPVVGGPEEQFF. In DNA, the CDR3 is TGTGCCAGCAGCCCCGTCGTCGGGGGGCCCGAGGAGCAGTTCTTC.

The chain combines TRBV18 with TRBJ1-6; D may be TRBD1 (5 bases). Germline V gives CDR1 KGHSH, CDR2 LQKENI. The CDR3 loop spans 15 amino acids. Trimming removed 4 bases from V and 5 bases from J, with 12 bases in between. The CDR3, as DNA: TGTGCCAGCTCACGGTCAGGGCCGGATAATTCACCCCTCCACTTT. Translation: CASSRSGPDNSPLHF.

V is TRBV14 and J is TRBJ2-7, with D perhaps matching TRBD2 (5 bases). The ends were cut back, 1 base at V and 3 bases at J, with 22 bases in the middle. This CDR3 region has 18 residues. Germline CDR1 and CDR2: SGHDN and FVKESK. DNA of the CDR3: TGTGCCAGCAGCCAAGCCCCTTGGGATAGCCCCGCGGGCTACGAGCAGTACTTC. Its translation is CASSQAPWDSPAGYEQYF.

V is TRBV13 and J is TRBJ2-1, with D perhaps TRBD2 (6 bases). Per the germline V gene, CDR1 is PRHDT and CDR2 is FYEKMQ (reference sequence). V lost 6 bases and J 9 bases, leaving 18 bases between the germline ends. The length of the CDR3 is 14 residues. CDR3 protein: CASRYSTARGEQFF. CDR3 bases: TGTGCCAGCAGATACAGTACGGCGCGGGGTGAGCAGTTCTTC.

The count of this clone is one. The chain carries TRBV7-9 and TRBJ1-4, with 9 positions matching TRBD1. Germline CDR1 is SEHNR and CDR2 is FQNEAQ (reference sequence). This CDR3 contains 19 residues. The junction had 11 bases not matched to a gene; V was cut back by 3 bases and J by 0 bases. This chain's CDR3 is CASSLGQGGGGTTNEKLFF. In nucleotides, the CDR3 is TGTGCCAGCAGCTTGGGACAGGGTGGCGGAGGGACAACTAATGAAAAACTGTTTTTT.